These 29 T cell receptor beta chains share one sample of origin, sequenced in a study of cytomegalovirus exposure and HLA in healthy donors. The assay was immunoSEQ multiplex PCR, and TCRdb's table has in-frame clones only and misses some. The table records about 160,000 clones, 90% to 97% of them present only once. Sequencing was carried out using PBMCs. Source of these receptors: a woman aged 18-29 years in good health and CMV-seronegative.

This clone was seen only once. This CDR3 reads CASSPGQGYGYTF. The CDR3 nucleotides are TGTGCCAGCAGCCCGGGACAGGGGTATGGCTACACCTTC. V gene TRBV5-6 combines with J gene TRBJ1-2; TRBD1 matches 10 bases. Germline V gene lookup returns CDR1 SGHDT and CDR2 YYEEEE. J lost 5 bases, V lost 4 bases, and 2 bases had no gene match. This CDR3 contains 13 residues.

This clone was counted a single time. The chain recombines TRBV6-5 with TRBJ2-3, with TRBD2 matching 8 bases. Germline V gene lookup returns CDR1 MNHEY and CDR2 SVGAGI. Trimming cost V 2 bases and J 5 bases; bases outside gene matches: 0. CDR3 length: 13 residues. The DNA of the CDR3 is TGTGCCAGCAGTTACAGCGGGGGAGATACGCAGTATTTT. Amino acids: CASSYSGGDTQYF.

The J gene is TRBJ2-7, the V gene TRBV7-8, with a tentative D call TRBD2 (6 bases). The CDR3 consists of 14 residues. Germline lookup yields CDR1 SGHVS and CDR2 FQNEAQ. The ends were cut back, 8 bases at V and 2 bases at J, with 16 bases in the middle. CDR3 coding DNA: TGTGCCAGCGGTTTGGCGGGGAAGCCCTACGAGCAGTACTTC. It codes for CASGLAGKPYEQYF.

V usage is TRBV7-6 and J usage is TRBJ2-7; TRBD2 matches at 8 bases. Germline CDR1 SGHVS, CDR2 FNYEAQ. J lost 0 bases, V lost 8 bases, and 12 bases had no gene match. The CDR3 totals 16 residues. Here the CDR3 reads CASSPGRGGSSYEQYF. Here the CDR3 DNA reads TGTGCCAGCTCTCCCGGACGCGGGGGGTCCTCCTACGAGCAGTACTTC.

V gene TRBV9 combines with J gene TRBJ2-6, with 8 bases aligning to TRBD1. Germline values: CDR1 SGDLS, CDR2 YYNGEE. This CDR3 spans 17 amino acids. V shed 3 bases and J 2 bases; nucleotides not matched to a gene: 7. CDR3 amino acids: CASSAQTGGAGANVLTF. The CDR3 bases are TGTGCCAGCAGCGCTCAAACAGGGGGAGCTGGGGCCAACGTCCTGACTTTC.

The chain joins TRBV4-2 to TRBJ1-2; 9 bases match TRBD1. After removal of 5 bases from V and 0 bases from J, the junction contained 4 bases not matched to a gene. CDR3 length equals 15 residues. CDR1 LGHNA and CDR2 YNFKEQ come from the germline V gene. The CDR3 spells CASSSGQGPNYGYTF. In DNA, the CDR3 is TGTGCCAGCAGCAGTGGACAGGGGCCTAACTATGGCTACACCTTC.

The chain uses TRBV15 and TRBJ2-5, with 7 positions matching TRBD1. The CDR3 spans 15 residues. J lost 3 bases, V lost 0 bases, and 4 bases had no gene match. CDR1 is LNHNV, CDR2 YYDKDF, per germline (reference sequence). The CDR3 DNA sequence: TGTGCCACCAGCAGAGATCCCGGGACAGAAGAGACCCAGTACTTC. Translating gives CATSRDPGTEETQYF.

V and J are TRBV27 and TRBJ1-2; 9 positions match TRBD1. This CDR3 comprises 13 residues. V trimming: 1 base; J trimming: 10 bases; junction bases outside the gene matches: 4. Germline CDR1 MNHEY, CDR2 SMNVEV (reference sequence). CDR3 DNA sequence: TGTGCCAGCAGTTTATTGGGACAGGGACCCTACACCTTC. Its translation: CASSLLGQGPYTF.

The J gene is TRBJ1-2, the V gene TRBV27, with a possible D match to TRBD1 (5 bases). V was pared by 4 bases and J by 3 bases, with 12 bases between. The CDR3 length is 14 residues. Germline V gene data show CDR1 as MNHEY and CDR2 as SMNVEV (reference sequence). CDR3 loop: CASSSTGPYYGYTF. The CDR3 region has the DNA TGTGCCAGCAGTTCCACAGGCCCCTACTATGGCTACACCTTC.

V and J are TRBV27 and TRBJ1-6, with 9 bases aligning to TRBD1. Germline V lookup: CDR1 MNHEY, CDR2 SMNVEV (reference sequence). This CDR3 is 14 amino acids long. With V trimmed by 6 bases and J by 6 bases, 3 bases remained unmatched. The CDR3 is CASRGTGSNSPLHF. In DNA form, the CDR3 reads TGTGCCAGCAGGGGGACAGGGTCTAATTCACCCCTCCACTTT.

The V call is TRBV18, the J call TRBJ1-6; no firm D call. The V end lost 6 bases, the J end lost 6 bases, and 9 bases lay between the germline ends. Per germline, CDR1 KGHSH and CDR2 LQKENI. The CDR3 covers 13 residues. The CDR3 region is CASSEGTNSPLHF. The CDR3 region has the DNA TGTGCCAGCTCGGAGGGAACTAATTCACCCCTCCACTTT.

CDR3 DNA: TGTGCCAGCAGCCCTGATGGAACAGGATACACTGAAGCTTTCTTT. This sequence encodes CASSPDGTGYTEAFF. The J gene is TRBJ1-1, the V gene TRBV5-4; weak D call: TRBD1 (5 bases). V was shortened by 4 bases and J by 3 bases, with 16 bases between the two germline ends. CDR1 SGHNT and CDR2 YYREEE come from the germline V gene (reference sequence). The CDR3 sequence is 15 residues long. The whole variable domain, remainder taken from reference TRBV5-4 and TRBJ1-1, is ETGVTQSPTHLIKTRGQQVTLRCSSQSGHNTVSWYQQALGQGPQFIFQYYREEENGRGNFPPRFSGLQFPNYSSELNVNALELDDSALYLCASSPDGTGYTEAFFGQGTRLTVV.

This chain links TRBV5-8 with TRBJ1-5; 8 bases align to TRBD1. V trimming: 0 bases; J trimming: 3 bases; junction bases outside the gene matches: 14. CDR1 SGHTS and CDR2 YDEGEE come from the germline V gene. The CDR3 contains 19 residues. CDR3 sequence reads: CASSLDPPFLDRANQPQHF. The CDR3 nucleotides read TGTGCCAGCAGCTTGGACCCCCCCTTCCTGGACAGGGCCAATCAGCCCCAGCATTTT.

The J gene is TRBJ2-3, the V gene TRBV9; TRBD2 might be the D (7 bases). The CDR3 sequence is 17 residues long. V lost 0 bases, J lost 2 bases, and 16 bases lay in between. Germline V gene sequence: CDR1 SGDLS, CDR2 YYNGEE. The chain's CDR3 is CASSVDVAGALTDTQYF. The DNA for the CDR3 is TGTGCCAGCAGCGTAGATGTGGCGGGGGCCCTCACAGATACGCAGTATTTT.

The table lists this clone with a count of one. This chain links TRBV6-5 with TRBJ1-2; D remains ambiguous. The germline CDR1 and CDR2 sequences are MNHEY and SVGAGI. The CDR3 totals 12 residues. Trimming removed 3 bases from V and 6 bases from J, with 8 bases in between. The CDR3 bases are TGTGCCAGCAGTTATTTGGGCGATGGCTACACCTTC. As protein: CASSYLGDGYTF.

The V call is TRBV4-3, the J call TRBJ1-2; TRBD1 aligns across 9 bases. Per germline, CDR1 LGHNA and CDR2 YSLEER. This CDR3 contains 14 residues. The V gene end was trimmed by 4 bases and the J gene end by 6 bases; junction bases not matched to a gene: 6. CDR3 in DNA: TGCGCCAGCAGCCGATTCACAGGGGGCGATGGCTACACCTTC. Amino acid sequence: CASSRFTGGDGYTF.

This chain uses TRBV5-1 with TRBJ1-4, with 7 bases fitting TRBD1. Germline-derived CDR1 and CDR2 are SGHRS and YFSETQ. V trimming: 0 bases; J trimming: 10 bases; junction bases outside the gene matches: 12. The CDR3 extends over 16 amino acids. In DNA, the CDR3 is TGCGCCAGCAGCTTGGTGCAAGGGGGCCCCGGGAGAAAACTGTTTTTT. It codes for CASSLVQGGPGRKLFF.

This chain connects TRBV29-1 to TRBJ1-3; TRBD1 matches 7 bases. V shed 5 bases and J 1 base; nucleotides not matched to a gene: 5. CDR1 is SQVTM, CDR2 ANQGSEA, per germline. CDR3 length: 14 residues. This CDR3 is CSVRTGLSGNTIYF. The CDR3 DNA reads TGCAGCGTTAGGACAGGACTTTCTGGAAACACCATATATTTT.

The V and J genes are TRBV9 and TRBJ1-1; 7 bases are shared with TRBD1. Losses at the gene ends were 4 bases for V and 11 bases for J; bases not matched to a gene: 11. The CDR3 is made up of 13 amino acids. CDR1 SGDLS and CDR2 YYNGEE come from the germline V gene. The CDR3 region is CASSRGTVGEAFF. The CDR3 DNA reads TGTGCCAGCAGCCGCGGGACAGTTGGAGAGGCTTTCTTT.

This chain uses TRBV18 with TRBJ1-1; no firm D call. V dropped 2 bases and J dropped 4 bases, with 8 bases sitting between them. Germline assignment: CDR1 KGHSH and CDR2 LQKENI. This CDR3 comprises 13 residues. Here the CDR3 reads CASSPAASTEAFF. The CDR3, as DNA: TGTGCCAGCTCACCAGCCGCTAGCACTGAAGCTTTCTTT.

V usage is TRBV10-1 and J usage is TRBJ1-1; D is uncertain. The V gene lost 0 bases and the J gene lost 5 bases, with 10 bases spanning the gap. Germline V gene data show CDR1 as WNHNN and CDR2 as SYGVQD (reference sequence). This CDR3 spans 14 amino acids. DNA for the CDR3: TGCGCCAGCAGTGAGTCGACTCTGGAGACTGAAGCTTTCTTT. It yields the protein CASSESTLETEAFF.

V and J are TRBV27 and TRBJ2-1; weak D call: TRBD2 (5 bases). Trimming took 7 bases from V and 0 from J, leaving 10 bases between them. Germline lookup yields CDR1 MNHEY and CDR2 SMNVEV (reference sequence). CDR3 size: 14 residues. CDR3 bases: TGTGCCAGCACGGGGAGAGGCTCCTACAATGAGCAGTTCTTC. Translation: CASTGRGSYNEQFF.

The chain has TRBV2 and TRBJ1-3, with 10 bases fitting TRBD1. CDR1 and CDR2 (germline): SNHLY, FYNNEI. The CDR3 totals 16 residues. V shed 8 bases, J shed 4 bases, and the junction held 11 bases outside the gene matches. The CDR3 DNA follows: TGTGCCAGCGGACTGACAGGGGGCCGTGGCGGAAACACCATATATTTT. The encoded protein is CASGLTGGRGGNTIYF. The full variable domain, completed using reference TRBV2 and TRBJ1-3, is EPEVTQTPSHQVTQMGQEVILRCVPISNHLYFYWYRQILGQKVEFLVSFYNNEISEKSEIFDDQFSVERPDGSNFTLKIRSTKLEDSAMYFCASGLTGGRGGNTIYFGEGSWLTVV.

This sequence joins TRBV5-1 and TRBJ2-1; 9 bases line up with TRBD2. Per the germline V gene, CDR1 is SGHRS and CDR2 is YFSETQ. Losses at the gene ends were 5 bases for V and 8 bases for J; bases not matched to a gene: 14. This CDR3 is 16 amino acids long. The CDR3 region is CASSMIAGASVDEQFF. The DNA for the CDR3 is TGCGCCAGCAGTATGATAGCGGGGGCCTCGGTGGATGAGCAGTTCTTC. Using reference TRBV5-1 and TRBJ2-1 for the parts outside the CDR3, the full variable domain is KAGVTQTPRYLIKTRGQQVTLSCSPISGHRSVSWYQQTPGQGLQFLFEYFSETQRNKGNFPGRFSGRQFSNSRSEMNVSTLELGDSALYLCASSMIAGASVDEQFFGPGTRLTVL.

The chain joins TRBV29-1 to TRBJ1-4, with 9 bases lining up with TRBD1. CDR3 length: 15 residues. Germline assignment: CDR1 SQVTM and CDR2 ANQGSEA. With V trimmed by 6 bases and J by 7 bases, 12 bases remained unmatched. DNA of the CDR3: TGCAGCGTCGCCAGTCGGACAGGGGCGGCTGAAAAACTGTTTTTT. It is translated as CSVASRTGAAEKLFF.

The J gene is TRBJ1-5, the V gene TRBV4-3; D is perhaps TRBD1 (6 bases). Germline V gene lookup returns CDR1 LGHNA and CDR2 YSLEER. V shed 0 bases and J shed 2 bases, with 11 bases lying between them. The CDR3 totals 16 residues. CDR3 sequence: CASSQDYRAGNQPQHF. Written as DNA, the CDR3 is TGCGCCAGCAGCCAAGATTACAGGGCCGGCAATCAGCCCCAGCATTTT.

CDR3 amino acids: CSAGGLPSEKLFF. In DNA, the CDR3 is TGCAGCGCTGGGGGCCTACCAAGTGAAAAACTGTTTTTT. The chain combines TRBV29-1 with TRBJ1-4, with D perhaps matching TRBD1 (6 bases). Germline assignment: CDR1 SQVTM and CDR2 ANQGSEA. Deletions cut 7 bases from V and 7 bases from J, with 16 bases between. The CDR3 contains 13 residues.

The V and J genes are TRBV6-6 and TRBJ2-1; tentatively, D is TRBD2 (5 bases). Germline loops: CDR1 MNHNY, CDR2 SVGAGI (reference sequence). This CDR3 contains 14 residues. V was clipped by 2 bases and J by 1 base, with 6 bases between them. CDR3 region: CASSYRESYNEQFF. DNA of the CDR3: TGTGCCAGCAGTTACAGGGAGTCCTACAATGAGCAGTTCTTC.

V usage is TRBV6-5 and J usage is TRBJ1-1, with 7 bases identical to TRBD1. This CDR3 has 16 residues. Germline V gene data show CDR1 as MNHEY and CDR2 as SVGAGI. The J segment lost 1 base and the V segment lost 0 bases, leaving 5 bases of the junction unmatched. CDR3 sequence: CASSYSNQGGNTEAFF. The CDR3 region has the DNA TGTGCCAGCAGTTACTCTAACCAGGGGGGGAACACTGAAGCTTTCTTT.